The 27 T cell receptor beta chains listed next were all sequenced from one sample in a study of T cells in Graves' hyperthyroidism and ophthalmopathy. TCR beta CDR3 regions were amplified from RNA. An initial round of RT-PCR targeting the TCR CDR3 relied on the HTBI primer set. TCRdb processed the multiplex PCR reads anew with MiXCR; each CDR3 protein has one entry. This sample has hundreds of thousands of distinct CDR3 sequences, with roughly 14% found just once. The sample consisted of blood. The receptors were gathered from a woman aged 35 to 49 with Graves' ophthalmopathy.

This clonotype was observed at least ten times. The CDR3 bases are TGTGCCAGCAGCCCAAGGCCCCGTGTGGACTATGGCTACACCTTC. This gives the protein CASSPRPRVDYGYTF. The chain carries TRBV12-3 or TRBV12-4 and TRBJ1-2; D uncertain. With 6 bases removed from V and 3 bases from J, the gap between germline ends came to 17 bases. The length of the CDR3 is 15 residues.

In its sample, this clonotype was seen a few times. This chain connects TRBV6-1 to TRBJ1-1; D might be TRBD1 (5 bases). The V gene lost 6 bases and the J gene lost 4 bases, with 15 bases spanning the gap. CDR3 length: 14 residues. Per germline, CDR1 MNHNS and CDR2 SASEGT. This CDR3 is CASSSPGGVTEAFF. The CDR3 DNA is TGTGCCAGCAGCTCCCCAGGAGGGGTCACTGAAGCTTTCTTT.

This clonotype was recorded many times. The chain employs TRBV12-3 or TRBV12-4 and TRBJ2-1; possibly TRBD1 for D (5 bases). Trimming took off 4 bases at V and 7 bases at J, with 11 bases between the two ends. CDR3 length: 13 amino acids. The CDR3 DNA sequence: TGTGCCAGCAGTTCCCAAGACAGAAATGAGCAGTTCTTC. Protein sequence: CASSSQDRNEQFF.

This clonotype appeared many times. The J gene is TRBJ2-7, the V gene TRBV6-2 or TRBV6-3; TRBD1 agrees at 9 bases. J lost 6 bases, V lost 2 bases, and 8 bases had no gene match. This CDR3 has 15 residues. CDR1 is MNHEY and CDR2 is SVGEGT in the germline V gene. CDR3 nucleotides: TGTGCCAGCAGTTACCTTCCGGGACAGGGTTCCGAGCAGTACTTC. Amino acid sequence: CASSYLPGQGSEQYF.

The sample holds many counts of this clonotype. The rearrangement links TRBV6-5 to TRBJ1-5; D is perhaps TRBD1 (5 bases). The CDR3 extends over 16 amino acids. The germline V gene encodes CDR1 MNHEY and CDR2 SVGAGI. V was cut by 6 bases and J by 0 bases, with 15 bases left in between. The CDR3 protein is CASSPFEGVSNQPQHF. As DNA, the CDR3 is TGTGCCAGCAGCCCATTCGAAGGGGTTAGCAATCAGCCCCAGCATTTT.

This clonotype was picked up many times. CDR3 in amino acids: CASSLYSASYEQYF. DNA for the CDR3: TGTGCCAGCAGTTTATATTCAGCTTCCTACGAGCAGTACTTC. This chain links TRBV27 with TRBJ2-7, with D unresolved. The V gene lost 1 base and the J gene lost 1 base, with 8 bases spanning the gap. Germline V gene sequence: CDR1 MNHEY, CDR2 SMNVEV (reference sequence). This CDR3 comprises 14 residues.

This clonotype appeared many times. J is TRBJ1-5 and V is TRBV12-3 or TRBV12-4; 8 nucleotides match TRBD1. This CDR3 region has 14 residues. V lost 5 bases and J lost 7; bases outside the gene matches: 7. The CDR3 nucleotides read TGTGCCAGCAGTCCGGACAGGGACCGCCAGCCCCAGCATTTT. Translation gives CASSPDRDRQPQHF.

This sequence joins TRBV15 and TRBJ2-7; 8 bases align to TRBD2. V lost 6 bases and J lost 3; bases outside the gene matches: 4. The CDR3 covers 13 residues. The germline V gene encodes CDR1 LNHNV and CDR2 YYDKDF (reference sequence). The CDR3 sequence is CATRGSGDYEQYF. CDR3 DNA sequence: TGTGCCACCAGGGGTAGCGGGGACTACGAGCAGTACTTC.

The V gene is TRBV11-1, the J gene TRBJ1-5; TRBD1 matches 8 bases. The CDR3 has 17 residues. Germline loops: CDR1 SGHAT, CDR2 FQDESV (reference sequence). V shed 2 bases and J 7 bases; nucleotides not matched to a gene: 13. In nucleotides, the CDR3 is TGTGCCAGCAGCTTACAAACGACAGGGGCGTTACTGCAGCCCCAGCATTTT. Translated, it gives CASSLQTTGALLQPQHF.

This clonotype has ten or more counts. The V call is TRBV2, the J call TRBJ2-7, with D tentatively TRBD1 (5 bases). The germline V gene encodes CDR1 SNHLY and CDR2 FYNNEI. The CDR3 is 15 residues long. V was cut by 1 base and J by 0 bases, with 10 bases left in between. Here the CDR3 reads CASSEGGSSSYEQYF. DNA for the CDR3: TGTGCCAGCAGTGAAGGGGGCAGTAGCTCCTACGAGCAGTACTTC.

The table lists this clonotype with many counts. V gene TRBV2 combines with J gene TRBJ2-4; maybe TRBD2 (7 bases). This CDR3 has 14 residues. CDR1 SNHLY and CDR2 FYNNEI come from the germline V gene. Trimming removed 3 bases from V and 9 bases from J, with 15 bases in between. CDR3 in amino acids: CASSEGGGQVIQYF. For the CDR3, the DNA is TGTGCCAGCAGTGAGGGGGGGGGCCAAGTCATTCAGTACTTC.

This clonotype has ten or more counts. The chain recombines TRBV27 with TRBJ2-6; TRBD1 agrees at 8 bases. The CDR3 is made up of 18 amino acids. CDR1 and CDR2 from the germline V gene are MNHEY and SMNVEV (reference sequence). The ends lost 6 bases at V and 0 bases at J; junction bases unmatched: 10. The CDR3 here is CASSRSGDRPSGANVLTF. DNA of the CDR3: TGTGCCAGCAGCCGCTCCGGGGACAGGCCCTCTGGGGCCAACGTCCTGACTTTC.

This chain joins TRBV28 and TRBJ1-6; D not resolved. The length of the CDR3 is 14 residues. Trimming cost V 2 bases and J 5 bases, with 7 bases left between them. Germline V lookup: CDR1 MDHEN, CDR2 SYDVKM. The CDR3 nucleotides read TGTGCCAGCAGTTTAGTGGAGGATAATTCACCCCTCCACTTT. Amino acids: CASSLVEDNSPLHF.

This clonotype was detected many times. V and J are TRBV19 and TRBJ2-2, with D possibly matching TRBD2 (6 bases). Germline V gene data show CDR1 as LNHDA and CDR2 as SQIVND (reference sequence). The germline V and J ends were trimmed by 0 bases and 1 base, with 12 bases remaining between them. The CDR3 extends over 17 amino acids. The CDR3 loop is CASSIEGSGLNTGELFF. The CDR3 DNA sequence: TGTGCCAGTAGTATAGAGGGTAGCGGCCTGAACACCGGGGAGCTGTTTTTT.

This clonotype has a handful of counts. The CDR3 region has the DNA TGTGCCAGCATTGCCTCCGGCGGCTCTGGGGCCAACGTCCTGACTTTC. Protein: CASIASGGSGANVLTF. The rearrangement joins TRBV28 to TRBJ2-6, with D uncertain. CDR1 and CDR2 (germline): MDHEN, SYDVKM. V dropped 7 bases and J dropped 0 bases, with 13 bases sitting between them. The CDR3 is 16 amino acids.

This clonotype was observed a handful of times. The chain links TRBV20-1 to TRBJ2-5; no reliable D call. The CDR3 sequence is 13 residues long. Trimming took off 6 bases at V and 5 bases at J, with 16 bases between the two ends. The germline CDR1 and CDR2 sequences are DFQATT and SNEGSKA (reference sequence). The CDR3 reads CSANLALRETQYF. The CDR3 DNA sequence: TGCAGTGCGAACTTGGCCTTAAGGGAGACCCAGTACTTC.

The sample holds many counts of this clonotype. As DNA, the CDR3 is TGTGCCAGCAGAAAACGACAGGGCGATGGCTACACCTTC. Translation: CASRKRQGDGYTF. V is TRBV6-5 and J is TRBJ1-2; 7 positions agree with TRBD1. The CDR3 has 13 amino acids. CDR1 and CDR2 (germline): MNHEY, SVGAGI. V gave up 6 bases and J gave up 6 bases; unmatched junction bases: 7.

The rearrangement uses TRBV7-2 and TRBJ2-7, with TRBD2 matching over 7 bases. The CDR3 has 15 amino acids. The V and J ends lost 1 base and 0 bases, in that order; junction bases with no gene match: 3. Per the germline V gene, CDR1 is SGHTA and CDR2 is FQGNSA. The CDR3 sequence is CASSLGRDYSYEQYF. CDR3 coding DNA: TGTGCCAGCAGCTTAGGCCGGGACTACTCCTACGAGCAGTACTTC.

Many counts were recorded for this clonotype. The genes are TRBV7-9 and TRBJ2-2; D remains unclear. This CDR3 contains 15 residues. Per germline, CDR1 SEHNR and CDR2 FQNEAQ (reference sequence). The V gene lost 11 bases and the J gene lost 0 bases, with 16 bases spanning the gap. Here the CDR3 reads CALRRQPANTGELFF. Here the CDR3 DNA reads TGTGCCCTCCGACGACAACCTGCGAACACCGGGGAGCTGTTTTTT. The full variable domain, completed using reference TRBV7-9 and TRBJ2-2, is DTGVSQNPRHKITKRGQNVTFRCDPISEHNRLYWYRQTLGQGPEFLTYFQNEAQLEKSRLLSDRFSAERPKGSFSTLEIQRTEQGDSAMYLCALRRQPANTGELFFGEGSRLTVL.

Concerning this clonotype itself: A much larger clone sits a single nucleotide away, making a read error possible. The rearrangement links TRBV20-1 to TRBJ2-7; 15 bases align to TRBD2. This CDR3 contains 15 residues. Trimming took 1 base from V and 6 from J; bases not matched to a gene: 4. In germline, CDR1 is DFQATT, CDR2 SNEGSKA (reference sequence). The CDR3, as DNA: TGCAGTGCTAGAGTAGGACTAGCGGGAGGGGGCGAGCAGTACTTC. It encodes CSARVGLAGGGEQYF.

This clonotype was picked up a small number of times. The chain joins TRBV2 to TRBJ2-7; TRBD2 matches 9 bases. J was trimmed by 2 bases and V by 7 bases; bases with no gene match: 6. This CDR3 has 14 residues. Germline V gene data show CDR1 as SNHLY and CDR2 as FYNNEI. The CDR3 protein is CASKEREAAYEQYF. CDR3 bases: TGTGCCAGCAAGGAGCGGGAGGCCGCCTACGAGCAGTACTTC.

This clonotype was counted at least ten times. The J gene is TRBJ2-5, the V gene TRBV6-5; 7 bases match TRBD2. Germline lookup yields CDR1 MNHEY and CDR2 SVGAGI. Trimming removed 0 bases from V and 7 bases from J; junction bases left unmatched: 11. The CDR3 is 16 amino acids. CDR3 coding DNA: TGTGCCAGCAGTTACTCGAATCAGGGACCGGGGGGGACCCAGTACTTC. The encoded protein is CASSYSNQGPGGTQYF.

V gene TRBV2 combines with J gene TRBJ1-2; 8 bases fit TRBD1. The CDR3 spans 14 residues. CDR1 and CDR2 (germline): SNHLY, FYNNEI. V was pared by 7 bases and J by 6 bases, with 10 bases of the junction left unmatched. Written as DNA, the CDR3 is TGTGCCAGCACATGGCAGGGGGCGTCGAATGGCTACACCTTC. This sequence encodes CASTWQGASNGYTF.

J is TRBJ1-5 and V is TRBV12-3 or TRBV12-4; 8 bases map to TRBD1. This CDR3 comprises 16 residues. Germline trimming cut 6 bases from V and 5 bases from J; bases unmatched to any gene: 12. The CDR3 sequence is CASSPTRGRVDQPQHF. The CDR3 region has the DNA TGTGCCAGCAGCCCCACCAGGGGGCGAGTAGATCAGCCCCAGCATTTT.

This clonotype was seen ten or more times. The DNA is left out, because the CDR3 cannot be placed on it with certainty; the CDR3 is given as TCRdb lists it. The CDR3 reads CASSTSDRRSYEQYF. This rearrangement joins TRBV6-5 to TRBJ2-7. The CDR3 contains 15 residues when both ends are counted. The V gene's germline CDR1 is MNHEY and CDR2 SVGAGI.

This clonotype appeared many times. V usage is TRBV27 and J usage is TRBJ2-7; D could derive from TRBD1 or TRBD2 (5 bases each). Germline CDR1 reads MNHEY; CDR2 reads SMNVEV (reference sequence). The germline V and J ends were trimmed by 6 bases and 3 bases, with 18 bases remaining between them. This CDR3 has 15 amino acids. The CDR3 protein is CASSPWGSGCYEQYF. The CDR3 DNA follows: TGTGCCAGCAGCCCGTGGGGGAGCGGTTGCTACGAGCAGTACTTC.

This chain connects TRBV5-1 to TRBJ2-5; 11 bases are shared with TRBD2. CDR3 length equals 15 residues. Germline V gene data show CDR1 as SGHRS and CDR2 as YFSETQ. The V segment lost 4 bases and the J segment 0 bases; nucleotides outside the gene matches: 2. CDR3 bases: TGCGCCAGCAGCCAGACTAGCGGGGACCAAGAGACCCAGTACTTC. It is translated as CASSQTSGDQETQYF.